The next 32 T cell receptor beta chains were all read from a single sample in a study of T cell responses to AZD1222 COVID-19 vaccine. The method was immunoSEQ multiplex PCR; TCRdb's version includes in-frame clones alone and lacks a portion of them. This sample has over 85,000 clones, with roughly 92% found just once. The starting material was peripheral blood, obtained 28 days after the second AZD1222 dose. The receptors stem from an adult who received the AZD1222 COVID-19 vaccine.

This chain links TRBV11-1 with TRBJ2-5; D gene ambiguous. The V end was cut by 1 base, the J end by 2 bases, with 11 bases between. The length of the CDR3 is 15 residues. The germline gives CDR1 SGHAT, CDR2 FQDESV (reference sequence). As DNA, the CDR3 is TGTGCCAGCAGCTTAGTGTTTGCGGAACAAGAGACCCAGTACTTC. It encodes CASSLVFAEQETQYF.

The chain combines TRBV29-1 with TRBJ1-5; TRBD1 might be the D (5 bases). This CDR3 has 13 residues. With 7 bases removed from V and 3 bases from J, the gap between germline ends came to 13 bases. Germline values: CDR1 SQVTM, CDR2 ANQGSEA. The CDR3 sequence is CSATGGNNQPQHF. The CDR3 region has the DNA TGCAGCGCGACCGGGGGGAACAATCAGCCCCAGCATTTT.

The rearrangement links TRBV30 to TRBJ1-6; TRBD1 matches 8 bases. There are 15 residues in the CDR3. The germline CDR1 and CDR2 sequences are GTSNPN and SVGIG (reference sequence). Trimming removed 4 bases from V and 9 bases from J; junction bases left unmatched: 11. As DNA, the CDR3 is TGTGCCTGGACCCCTCGGACAGGGTTAGGTTCACCCCTCCACTTT. Translated: CAWTPRTGLGSPLHF.

As DNA, the CDR3 is TGTGCCAGCTCACCGACAGGACAGGGCGTCTACTACGAGCAGTACTTC. This gives the protein CASSPTGQGVYYEQYF. The chain uses TRBV18 and TRBJ2-7; 8 bases are a match to TRBD1. With 3 bases clipped from V and 3 bases from J, the junction kept 10 bases outside the gene matches. Germline V gene sequence: CDR1 KGHSH, CDR2 LQKENI. The CDR3 totals 16 residues.

This rearrangement joins TRBV7-8 to TRBJ2-7; no clear D gene. This CDR3 comprises 19 residues. The V and J ends lost 4 bases and 0 bases respectively, with 25 bases between them. Germline V gene data show CDR1 as SGHVS and CDR2 as FQNEAQ. The CDR3 nucleotides are TGTGCCAGCAGCTCCGGAGTGGGGTTGCGCCATAGCAACTCCTACGAGCAGTACTTC. Encoded protein: CASSSGVGLRHSNSYEQYF.

The chain's CDR3 is CASSLTGGGAFNEQFF. CDR3 sequence (DNA): TGCGCCAGCAGCCTTACAGGGGGCGGTGCTTTCAATGAGCAGTTCTTC. V is TRBV5-1 and J is TRBJ2-1; 9 bases are a match to TRBD1. The CDR3 runs to 16 residues. The V segment lost 4 bases and the J segment 6 bases; nucleotides outside the gene matches: 11. Germline values: CDR1 SGHRS, CDR2 YFSETQ. Complete variable domain (other parts from reference TRBV5-1 and TRBJ2-1): KAGVTQTPRYLIKTRGQQVTLSCSPISGHRSVSWYQQTPGQGLQFLFEYFSETQRNKGNFPGRFSGRQFSNSRSEMNVSTLELGDSALYLCASSLTGGGAFNEQFFGPGTRLTVL.

The CDR3 sequence is CASSQRGGYEQYF. The CDR3 DNA follows: TGCGCCAGCAGCCAAAGGGGGGGGTACGAGCAGTACTTC. This rearrangement joins TRBV4-3 to TRBJ2-7; D is perhaps TRBD2 (7 bases). There are 13 residues in the CDR3. Germline V gene data show CDR1 as LGHNA and CDR2 as YSLEER. With 2 bases removed from V and 4 bases from J, the gap between germline ends came to 9 bases.

The genes are TRBV7-9 and TRBJ2-7; D is unclear. Germline V gene lookup returns CDR1 SEHNR and CDR2 FQNEAQ (reference sequence). V lost 2 bases to trimming and J lost 2 bases, with 10 bases between them. The CDR3 runs 14 residues. The CDR3 sequence: CASSLTLTTYEQYF. CDR3 bases: TGTGCCAGCAGCTTAACCCTTACCACCTACGAGCAGTACTTC.

J is TRBJ2-7 and V is TRBV4-1; 9 bases match TRBD1. Germline lookup yields CDR1 MGHRA and CDR2 YSYEKL. The CDR3 is 16 residues long. Unmatched junction bases numbered 8, after V lost 3 bases and J lost 2 bases. The CDR3 nucleotides read TGCGCCAGCAGCCAGGGGGGGGACAGGGTCACCTACGAGCAGTACTTC. This gives the protein CASSQGGDRVTYEQYF.

The chain recombines TRBV6-2 or TRBV6-3 with TRBJ2-3, with no clear D. CDR3 length: 12 amino acids. The V and J ends lost 3 bases and 4 bases respectively, with 5 bases between them. Germline V lookup: CDR1 MNHEY, CDR2 SVGEGT. The CDR3 reads CASSYAADTQYF. CDR3 sequence (DNA): TGTGCCAGCAGTTATGCGGCAGATACGCAGTATTTT.

The CDR3 DNA is TGCGCCAGCAGCTCATATTTACAGGGCAGATACGCAGATACGCAGTATTTT. As protein: CASSSYLQGRYADTQYF. The chain joins TRBV5-1 to TRBJ2-3; TRBD1 is a possible D gene (6 bases). The length of the CDR3 is 17 residues. With 3 bases removed from V and 4 bases from J, the gap between germline ends came to 21 bases. CDR1 is SGHRS, CDR2 YFSETQ, per germline.

The chain is built from TRBV7-8 and TRBJ2-1, with TRBD1 matching over 8 bases. Germline trimming cut 1 base from V and 5 bases from J; bases unmatched to any gene: 16. This CDR3 comprises 19 residues. Germline V gives CDR1 SGHVS, CDR2 FQNEAQ. In nucleotides, the CDR3 is TGTGCCAGCAGCTTAGTCATCCAGGGGGCCACCCTCGAGGACAATGAGCAGTTCTTC. Its protein is CASSLVIQGATLEDNEQFF. Looking up the rest from reference TRBV7-8 and TRBJ2-1 gives the full variable domain: GAGVSQSPRYKVAKRGQDVALRCDPISGHVSLFWYQQALGQGPEFLTYFQNEAQLDKSGLPSDRFFAERPEGSVSTLKIQRTQQEDSAVYLCASSLVIQGATLEDNEQFFGPGTRLTVL.

The chain uses TRBV7-8 and TRBJ2-1, with D perhaps given as TRBD1 or TRBD2 (6 bases each). This CDR3 region has 18 residues. Per the germline V gene, CDR1 is SGHVS and CDR2 is FQNEAQ. The V end lost 5 bases, the J end lost 1 base, and 21 bases lay between the germline ends. The CDR3 DNA reads as TGTGCCAGCAGCCTCAATCTGAGGGGGGCTATTTCCTACAATGAGCAGTTCTTC. Its protein is CASSLNLRGAISYNEQFF.

This clone was counted a single time. The chain recombines TRBV2 with TRBJ1-6; D call uncertain. CDR1 is SNHLY and CDR2 is FYNNEI in the germline V gene. The ends were cut back, 7 bases at V and 6 bases at J, with 10 bases in the middle. The CDR3 is 13 residues long. The DNA of the CDR3 is TGTGCCAGCAAGGCCATAGGTAATTCACCCCTCCACTTT. It translates to CASKAIGNSPLHF.

The chain has TRBV2 and TRBJ2-7, with TRBD1 matching 7 bases. J was trimmed by 2 bases and V by 3 bases; bases with no gene match: 4. The CDR3 is 14 amino acids. Germline CDR1 is SNHLY and CDR2 is FYNNEI. In DNA, the CDR3 is TGTGCCAGCAGTGAGGGGACAGCTACCTACGAGCAGTACTTC. Its translation is CASSEGTATYEQYF. Variable domain in full (rest from reference TRBV2 and TRBJ2-7): EPEVTQTPSHQVTQMGQEVILRCVPISNHLYFYWYRQILGQKVEFLVSFYNNEISEKSEIFDDQFSVERPDGSNFTLKIRSTKLEDSAMYFCASSEGTATYEQYFGPGTRLTVT.

This clone has more than one count but fewer than ten. V and J are TRBV19 and TRBJ2-3; 9 bases fit TRBD2. CDR3 size: 13 residues. V gave up 9 bases and J gave up 3 bases; unmatched junction bases: 4. Germline CDR1 and CDR2: LNHDA and SQIVND (reference sequence). The CDR3 loop is CASRGGATDTQYF. The CDR3 nucleotides are TGTGCCAGCCGCGGGGGGGCTACAGATACGCAGTATTTT.

This sequence joins TRBV5-5 and TRBJ1-1, with D possibly matching TRBD1 (5 bases). Germline V gene data show CDR1 as SGHKS and CDR2 as YYEKEE (reference sequence). Trimming shortened V by 0 bases and J by 11 bases, and 20 bases separated the two germline ends. The CDR3 is 15 amino acids. The CDR3 here is CASSLVDRTKLGAFF. The DNA for the CDR3 is TGTGCCAGCAGCTTGGTAGACAGAACAAAGCTTGGGGCTTTCTTT.

J is TRBJ2-7 and V is TRBV13, with TRBD2 as a possible D gene (6 bases). The ends were cut back, 5 bases at V and 3 bases at J, with 20 bases in the middle. CDR1 is PRHDT and CDR2 is FYEKMQ in the germline V gene (reference sequence). The CDR3 extends over 16 amino acids. CDR3 amino acids: CASSPDRLGANYEQYF. The CDR3 coding sequence is TGTGCCAGCAGCCCCGACAGACTAGGCGCTAACTACGAGCAGTACTTC.

The chain employs TRBV2 and TRBJ2-1; the match to TRBD1 covers 7 bases. Germline trimming cut 7 bases from V and 10 bases from J; bases unmatched to any gene: 10. The CDR3 totals 13 residues. Germline-derived CDR1 and CDR2 are SNHLY and FYNNEI. The chain's CDR3 is CASMRGLGKEQFF. For the CDR3, the DNA is TGTGCCAGCATGAGGGGGCTAGGAAAGGAGCAGTTCTTC.

The rearrangement links TRBV3-1 (or the pseudogene TRBV3-2) to TRBJ1-1; perhaps TRBD1 as D (5 bases). V lost 5 bases to trimming and J lost 1 base, with 11 bases between them. CDR3 length: 14 amino acids. The V gene's germline CDR1 is LGHDT and CDR2 YNNKEL (reference sequence). The CDR3 reads CASSIRDENTEAFF. CDR3 sequence (DNA): TGTGCCAGCAGCATCCGGGACGAGAACACTGAAGCTTTCTTT.

A single count supports this clone. J is TRBJ2-4 and V is TRBV5-1; 9 bases line up with TRBD1. Germline CDR1 and CDR2: SGHRS and YFSETQ. The CDR3 runs 15 residues. Trimming cost V 4 bases and J 8 bases; bases outside gene matches: 10. DNA for the CDR3: TGCGCCAGCAGCCAGCACGGACAGGGGAGGGACATTCAGTACTTC. Translation gives CASSQHGQGRDIQYF.

The chain has TRBV7-8 and TRBJ1-1; D is ambiguous. The CDR3 consists of 11 residues. V lost 1 base, J lost 11 bases, and 8 bases lay in between. The germline CDR1 and CDR2 sequences are SGHVS and FQNEAQ. The CDR3 loop is CASSLGDRAFF. The DNA for the CDR3 is TGTGCCAGCAGCTTAGGGGATCGGGCTTTCTTT.

J is TRBJ2-3 and V is TRBV6-2 or TRBV6-3; tentative D call: TRBD2 (5 bases). CDR1 is MNHEY, CDR2 SVGEGT, per germline. This CDR3 region has 16 residues. With 0 bases removed from V and 2 bases from J, the gap between germline ends came to 12 bases. DNA of the CDR3: TGTGCCAGCAGTTACTCGAGGGCCACGTTCACAGATACGCAGTATTTT. Translation gives CASSYSRATFTDTQYF.

The CDR3 DNA sequence: TGTGCCAGCAGCTTTGGGGTTGCCAATCAGCCCCAGCATTTT. Translated: CASSFGVANQPQHF. This chain links TRBV7-2 with TRBJ1-5; D gene unclear. In germline, CDR1 is SGHTA, CDR2 FQGNSA. The length of the CDR3 is 14 residues. V was cut by 3 bases and J by 3 bases, with 9 bases left in between.

The gene calls are TRBV5-1 and TRBJ2-7; 7 bases are a match to TRBD1. The length of the CDR3 is 14 residues. The germline gives CDR1 SGHRS, CDR2 YFSETQ. V shed 6 bases and J 5 bases; nucleotides not matched to a gene: 11. CDR3 nucleotides: TGCGCCAGCAACATCGACAGGGCATCTGACGAGCAGTACTTC. Protein product: CASNIDRASDEQYF.

The V gene is TRBV18, the J gene TRBJ1-6; D remains ambiguous. The CDR3 is 15 residues long. Germline CDR1 is KGHSH and CDR2 is LQKENI. The ends were cut back, 2 bases at V and 0 bases at J, with 5 bases in the middle. This CDR3 reads CASSPISSYNSPLHF. The CDR3 nucleotides read TGTGCCAGCTCACCAATCAGCTCCTATAATTCACCCCTCCACTTT.

The rearrangement joins TRBV7-2 to TRBJ2-5; TRBD1 matches at 7 bases. The junction had 6 bases not matched to a gene; V was cut back by 2 bases and J by 3 bases. The CDR3 runs 15 residues. Per the germline V gene, CDR1 is SGHTA and CDR2 is FQGNSA. Written as DNA, the CDR3 is TGTGCCAGCAGCTTACTTGGGACAGCAAAAGAGACCCAGTACTTC. It yields the protein CASSLLGTAKETQYF.

The chain has TRBV2 and TRBJ2-7; 7 bases match TRBD2. This CDR3 spans 13 amino acids. Germline CDR1 and CDR2: SNHLY and FYNNEI. V lost 0 bases and J lost 12; bases outside the gene matches: 8. In DNA, the CDR3 is TGTGCCAGCAGTGAAGCGCTTCGGGGGGTGCGGTACTTC. As protein: CASSEALRGVRYF.

The CDR3 DNA is TGCGCCAGCAGTGAGAGGGTAGGTGGGACTGAAGCTTTCTTT. As protein: CASSERVGGTEAFF. V usage is TRBV10-2 and J usage is TRBJ1-1, with D unresolved. Germline lookup yields CDR1 WSHSY and CDR2 SAAADI. Trimming removed 2 bases at V and 5 bases at J, with 12 bases between. The CDR3 covers 14 residues.

The chain couples TRBV5-1 to TRBJ2-3; 9 bases fit TRBD1. The germline V gene has CDR1 SGHRS and CDR2 YFSETQ. After removal of 6 bases from V and 3 bases from J, the junction contained 17 bases not matched to a gene. This CDR3 region has 18 residues. The CDR3 region is CASNVFRTGAPGTDTQYF. The DNA of the CDR3 is TGCGCCAGCAACGTTTTTAGGACAGGGGCCCCGGGAACAGATACGCAGTATTTT.

The rearrangement uses TRBV19 and TRBJ2-7; 9 bases are a match to TRBD1. Germline CDR1 and CDR2: LNHDA and SQIVND (reference sequence). Trimming at V came to 4 bases and at J to 5 bases, leaving 15 bases not matched to a gene. The CDR3 is 17 amino acids. The CDR3 DNA reads as TGTGCCAGTAGTAGGTGGACAGGGGACATCCGCCCTCACGAGCAGTACTTC. Translating it yields CASSRWTGDIRPHEQYF.

This clone was seen just once. The V and J genes are TRBV19 and TRBJ2-2, with 7 bases identical to TRBD2. V dropped 5 bases and J dropped 5; count of bases not matched to a gene: 5. Germline assignment: CDR1 LNHDA and CDR2 SQIVND (reference sequence). The CDR3 runs 14 residues. The CDR3 DNA follows: TGTGCCAGTAGTCGCGGGGGAAGGACCGGGGAGCTGTTTTTT. Its protein product is CASSRGGRTGELFF.